The source of this T cell receptor beta chain is a study of blood T cell repertoires in COVID-19. Original processing notes: Amplification of reference gene primers was used by the study to estimate nucleated cell counts. Sequenced by immunoSEQ multiplex PCR; TCRdb stores in-frame clones only, minus some. V, J and clone size are taken as reported in that table, and D and trimming were inferred from the DNA itself. This sample carries 200,000 or so clones, approximately 89% of them seen once, and the ten largest clones take under 4.5%. In this sample, this clone turned up a few times. With 1 base removed from V and 10 bases from J, the gap between germline ends came to 6 bases. The CDR3 totals 12 residues. Germline CDR1 reads SGHDT; CDR2 reads YYEEEE.

Sequencing was done on a sample of PBMCs or T cells enriched from blood (not recorded which). The clonotype comes from a woman aged 25 to 39 who had been exposed to COVID-19. The V gene is TRBV5-6, the J gene TRBJ1-6; D uncertain. The CDR3 sequence is CASSLLTSPLHF. The CDR3 nucleotides read TGTGCCAGCAGCTTGCTCACATCACCCCTCCACTTT.